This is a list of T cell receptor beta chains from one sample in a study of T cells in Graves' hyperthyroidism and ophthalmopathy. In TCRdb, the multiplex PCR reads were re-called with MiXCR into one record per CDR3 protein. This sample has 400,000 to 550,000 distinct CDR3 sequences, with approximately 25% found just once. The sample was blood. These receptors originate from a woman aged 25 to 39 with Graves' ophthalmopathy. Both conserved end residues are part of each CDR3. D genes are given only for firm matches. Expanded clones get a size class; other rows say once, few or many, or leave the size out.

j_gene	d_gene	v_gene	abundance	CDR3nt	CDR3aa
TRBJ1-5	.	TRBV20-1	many	TGCAGTGCTGAGGGGTTGGTTCAGCCCCAGCATTTT	CSAEGLVQPQHF
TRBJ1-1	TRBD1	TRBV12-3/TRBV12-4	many	TGTGCCAGCAGCGGACAGGACACTGAAGCTTTCTTT	CASSGQDTEAFF
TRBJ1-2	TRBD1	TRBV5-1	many	TGCGCCAGCAGCTTAGGGACAGGGCAGATCTATGGCTACACCTTC	CASSLGTGQIYGYTF
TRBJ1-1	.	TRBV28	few	TGTGTCTCTCGGCGGGGGAGTAGGACTGAAGCTTTCTTT	CVSRRGSRTEAFF
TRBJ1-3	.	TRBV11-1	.	TGTGCCAGCAAAACTGTGGAGTATGGCTCTGGAAACACCATATATTTT	CASKTVEYGSGNTIYF
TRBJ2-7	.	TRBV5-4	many	TGTGCCAGCAGCACCTCAGGGGCCTACGAGCAGTACTTC	CASSTSGAYEQYF
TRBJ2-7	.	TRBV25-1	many	TGTGCCAGCAGTGATGTCCTAGTCCCCTACGAGCAGTACTTC	CASSDVLVPYEQYF
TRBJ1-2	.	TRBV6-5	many	TGTGCCAGCAGTTACTCGATAACAACAGGGAAGTATGGCTACACCTTC	CASSYSITTGKYGYTF
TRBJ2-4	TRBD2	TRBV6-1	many	TGTGCCAGCAGTGGAACTAGCGGGGGGCCCATAGCCAAAAACATTCAGTACTTC	CASSGTSGGPIAKNIQYF
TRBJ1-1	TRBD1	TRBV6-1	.	TGTGCCAGCGGTAAGACAGGGGAGAACACTGAAGCTTTCTTT	CASGKTGENTEAFF
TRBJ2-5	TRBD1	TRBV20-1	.	TGCAGTGCTAGTTCGCGACAGGGGATAGAGACCCAGTACTTC	CSASSRQGIETQYF
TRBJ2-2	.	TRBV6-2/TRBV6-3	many	TGTGCCAGCAGTTACATGAAAAACAGGAGTCCGAACACCGGGGAGCTGTTTTTT	CASSYMKNRSPNTGELFF
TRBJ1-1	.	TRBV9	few	TGTGCCAGCAGCGCCTGGTATACGGGAGGGACTGAAGCTTTCTTT	CASSAWYTGGTEAFF
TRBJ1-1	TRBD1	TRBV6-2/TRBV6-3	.	TGTGCCAGCAGTTACGCCCCGGACAGGGGGCGTCGCATGAACACTGAAGCTTTCTTT	CASSYAPDRGRRMNTEAFF
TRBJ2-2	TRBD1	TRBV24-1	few	TGTGCCACCGGGACAGCCTACACCGGGGAGCTGTTTTTT	CATGTAYTGELFF
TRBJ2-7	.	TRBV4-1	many	TGCGCCAGCAGCCAAGTTCTTGGGGGGTACGAGCAGTACTTC	CASSQVLGGYEQYF
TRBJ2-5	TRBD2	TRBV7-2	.	TGTGCCAGCAGCTCTGGGGGGGGAGTGGTAGAGACCCAGTACTTC	CASSSGGGVVETQYF
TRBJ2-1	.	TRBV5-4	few	TGTGCCAGCAGTAAGGGGTCCTCCTACAATGAGCAGTTCTTC	CASSKGSSYNEQFF
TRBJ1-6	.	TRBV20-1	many	TGCAGTGCCAAAAGAACGGGGACGAATTCACCCCCCCACTTT	CSAKRTGTNSPPHF
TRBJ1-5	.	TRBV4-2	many	TGTGCCAGCAGCCAAATATGGGGTCGCGCGGAAACAGGAGGCAATCAGCCCCAGCATTTT	CASSQIWGRAETGGNQPQHF
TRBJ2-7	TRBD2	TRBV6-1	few	TGTGCCAGCACGGCGGGGGTCTCCTACGAGCAGTACTTC	CASTAGVSYEQYF
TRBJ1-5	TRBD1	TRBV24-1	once	TGTGCCACCAGTGATCCAGGGGGGCATCAGCCCCAGCATTTT	CATSDPGGHQPQHF